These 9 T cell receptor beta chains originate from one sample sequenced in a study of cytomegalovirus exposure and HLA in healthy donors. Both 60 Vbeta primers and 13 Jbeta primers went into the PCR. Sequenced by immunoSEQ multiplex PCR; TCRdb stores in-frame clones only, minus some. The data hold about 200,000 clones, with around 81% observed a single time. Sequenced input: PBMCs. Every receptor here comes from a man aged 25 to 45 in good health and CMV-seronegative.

CDR3 loop: CASSLWGRGDSGANVLTF. Here the CDR3 DNA reads TGTGCCAGCAGCTTATGGGGGCGGGGGGACTCTGGGGCCAACGTCCTGACTTTC. V usage is TRBV11-2 and J usage is TRBJ2-6, with TRBD2 matching over 8 bases. The V and J ends lost 2 bases and 0 bases, in that order; junction bases with no gene match: 6. The CDR3 has 18 residues. CDR1 and CDR2 (germline): SGHAT, FQNNGV.

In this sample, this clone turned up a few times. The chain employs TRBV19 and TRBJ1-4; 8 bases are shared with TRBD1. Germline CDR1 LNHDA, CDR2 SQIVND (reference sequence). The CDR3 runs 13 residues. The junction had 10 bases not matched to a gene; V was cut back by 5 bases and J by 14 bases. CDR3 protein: CASSSRGTGFLFF. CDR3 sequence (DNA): TGTGCCAGTAGTTCAAGAGGGACAGGTTTCCTGTTTTTT.

CDR3 sequence (DNA): TGTGCCAGTAGTCCAGGGACTAGCTCAAGCACAGATACGCAGTATTTT. Its protein product is CASSPGTSSSTDTQYF. The chain combines TRBV19 with TRBJ2-3, with 9 bases aligning to TRBD2. Unmatched junction bases numbered 6, after V lost 5 bases and J lost 0 bases. Germline V gene lookup returns CDR1 LNHDA and CDR2 SQIVND (reference sequence). CDR3 length: 16 residues.

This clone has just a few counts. The CDR3 DNA follows: TGTGCCAGCAGACCCGGTGGAGTATCCGGGGAGCTGTTTTTT. Protein product: CASRPGGVSGELFF. This chain joins TRBV28 and TRBJ2-2; D is uncertain. The V end was cut by 6 bases, the J end by 6 bases, with 14 bases between. CDR1 and CDR2 from the germline V gene are MDHEN and SYDVKM. This CDR3 is built from 14 residues. Full variable domain (rest looked up from reference TRBV28 and TRBJ2-2): DVKVTQSSRYLVKRTGEKVFLECVQDMDHENMFWYRQDPGLGLRLIYFSYDVKMKEKGDIPEGYSVSREKKERFSLILESASTNQTSMYLCASRPGGVSGELFFGEGSRLTVL.

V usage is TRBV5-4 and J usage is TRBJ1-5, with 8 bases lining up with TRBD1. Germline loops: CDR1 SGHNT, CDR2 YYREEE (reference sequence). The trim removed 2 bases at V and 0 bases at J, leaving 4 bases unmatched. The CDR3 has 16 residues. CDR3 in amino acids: CASSFGTGNSNQPQHF. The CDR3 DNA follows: TGTGCCAGCAGCTTCGGGACAGGAAATAGCAATCAGCCCCAGCATTTT.

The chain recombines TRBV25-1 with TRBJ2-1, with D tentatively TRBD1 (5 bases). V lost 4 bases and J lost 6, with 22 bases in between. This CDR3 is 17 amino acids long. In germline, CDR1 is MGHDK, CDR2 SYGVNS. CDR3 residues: CASSGPRQKRNGNEQFF. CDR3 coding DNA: TGTGCCAGCAGTGGCCCCCGACAGAAAAGGAATGGCAATGAGCAGTTCTTC.

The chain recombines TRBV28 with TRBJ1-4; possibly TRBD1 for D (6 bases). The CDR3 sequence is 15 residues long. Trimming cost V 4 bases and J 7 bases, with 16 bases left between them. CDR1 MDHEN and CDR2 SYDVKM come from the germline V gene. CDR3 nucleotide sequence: TGTGCCAGCAGTTCCCCAGGGGATTCGGGTGAAAAACTGTTTTTT. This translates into CASSSPGDSGEKLFF.

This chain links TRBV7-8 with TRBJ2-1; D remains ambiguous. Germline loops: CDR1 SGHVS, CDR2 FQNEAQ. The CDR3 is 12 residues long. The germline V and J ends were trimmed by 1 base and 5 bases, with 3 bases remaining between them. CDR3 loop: CASSLGDNEQFF. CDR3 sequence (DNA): TGTGCCAGCAGCTTAGGAGACAATGAGCAGTTCTTC.

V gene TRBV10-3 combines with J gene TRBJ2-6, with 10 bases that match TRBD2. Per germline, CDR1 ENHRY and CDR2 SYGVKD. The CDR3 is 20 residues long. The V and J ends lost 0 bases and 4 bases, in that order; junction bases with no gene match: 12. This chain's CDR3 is CAISESTGSGRAGGANVLTF. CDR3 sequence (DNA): TGTGCCATCAGTGAGTCGACTGGCAGCGGGAGGGCTGGAGGGGCCAACGTCCTGACTTTC.